This T cell receptor beta chain is drawn from a study of T cell responses to AZD1222 COVID-19 vaccine. Findings and caveats of the study: Vaccine-associated CD4 TCRs spanned spike, dominant at 160-218 and 743-854. The study identified only 6 or 7 AZD1222 recipients as seropositive at baseline.

Repertoires were generated with immunoSEQ multiplex PCR, while TCRdb's copy carries only in-frame clones and drops some. In the table there are around 120,000 clones, 84% of which are singletons. As regards this clone: Its antigen remains unidentified.

CDR1 is MNHEY and CDR2 is SVGAGI in the germline V gene. The CDR3 runs to 15 residues. The V and J ends lost 5 bases and 0 bases respectively, with 14 bases between them. The clonotype was recovered from an adult who received the AZD1222 COVID-19 vaccine. The source was peripheral blood, collected 28 days after the second AZD1222 dose. The J gene is TRBJ2-7, the V gene TRBV6-5; D is undetermined. Here the CDR3 DNA reads TGTGCCAGCAGTCCCAATACTTGGAGCTCCTACGAGCAGTACTTC. As protein: CASSPNTWSSYEQYF.